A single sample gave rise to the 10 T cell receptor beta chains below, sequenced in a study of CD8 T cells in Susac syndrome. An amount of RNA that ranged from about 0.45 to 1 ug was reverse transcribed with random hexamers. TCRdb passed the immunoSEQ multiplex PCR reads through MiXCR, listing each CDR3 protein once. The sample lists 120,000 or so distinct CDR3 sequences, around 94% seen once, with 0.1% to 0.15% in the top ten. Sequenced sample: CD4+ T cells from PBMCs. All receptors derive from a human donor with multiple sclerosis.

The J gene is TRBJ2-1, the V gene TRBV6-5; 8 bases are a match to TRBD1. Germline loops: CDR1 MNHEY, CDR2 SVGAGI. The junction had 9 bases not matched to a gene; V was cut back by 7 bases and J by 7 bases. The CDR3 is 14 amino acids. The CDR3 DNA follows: TGTGCCAGCACTCCCGGGACAGGTAAAAATGAGCAGTTCTTC. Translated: CASTPGTGKNEQFF.

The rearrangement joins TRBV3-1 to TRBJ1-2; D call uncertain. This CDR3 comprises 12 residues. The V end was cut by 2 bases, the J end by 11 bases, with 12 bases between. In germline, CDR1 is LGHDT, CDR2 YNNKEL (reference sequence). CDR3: CASSQSLGEYTF. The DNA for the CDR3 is TGTGCCAGCAGCCAAAGCCTCGGGGAGTACACCTTC.

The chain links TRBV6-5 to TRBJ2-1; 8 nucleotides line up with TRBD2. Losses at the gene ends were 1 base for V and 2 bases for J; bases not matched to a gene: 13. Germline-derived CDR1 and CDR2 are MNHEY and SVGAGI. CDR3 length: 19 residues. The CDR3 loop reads CASSYLGWGSGSPYNEQFF. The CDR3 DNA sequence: TGTGCCAGCAGTTACTTGGGGTGGGGAAGCGGGAGCCCCTACAATGAGCAGTTCTTC.

The DNA for the CDR3 is TGCGCCAGCAGCTTGGCCAGCACTAGCGGGAGTAACACAGATACGCAGTATTTT. Protein sequence: CASSLASTSGSNTDTQYF. The chain recombines TRBV5-1 with TRBJ2-3, with 11 bases aligning to TRBD2. Trimming at V came to 0 bases and at J to 2 bases, leaving 8 bases not matched to a gene. CDR3 length: 18 amino acids. Germline CDR1 is SGHRS and CDR2 is YFSETQ. The full variable domain, completed using reference TRBV5-1 and TRBJ2-3, is KAGVTQTPRYLIKTRGQQVTLSCSPISGHRSVSWYQQTPGQGLQFLFEYFSETQRNKGNFPGRFSGRQFSNSRSEMNVSTLELGDSALYLCASSLASTSGSNTDTQYFGPGTRLTVL.

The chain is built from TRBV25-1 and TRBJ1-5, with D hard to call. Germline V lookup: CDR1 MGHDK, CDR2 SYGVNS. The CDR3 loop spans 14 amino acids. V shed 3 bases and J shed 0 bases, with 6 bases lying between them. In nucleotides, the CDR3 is TGTGCCAGCAGTGACCTAACTAGCAATCAGCCCCAGCATTTT. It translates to CASSDLTSNQPQHF.

CDR3 bases: TGTGCCAGCAGCCCCAGGGGAAACTATGGCTACACCTTC. As protein: CASSPRGNYGYTF. V usage is TRBV7-2 and J usage is TRBJ1-2; D possibly corresponds to TRBD1 (6 bases). Germline loops: CDR1 SGHTA, CDR2 FQGNSA. The CDR3 runs 13 residues. V lost 5 bases and J 2 bases, leaving 9 bases between the germline ends. The full variable domain, with the rest looked up from reference TRBV7-2 and TRBJ1-2, is GAGVSQSPSNKVTEKGKDVELRCDPISGHTALYWYRQSLGQGLEFLIYFQGNSAPDKSGLPSDRFSAERTGGSVSTLTIQRTQQEDSAVYLCASSPRGNYGYTFGSGTRLTVV.

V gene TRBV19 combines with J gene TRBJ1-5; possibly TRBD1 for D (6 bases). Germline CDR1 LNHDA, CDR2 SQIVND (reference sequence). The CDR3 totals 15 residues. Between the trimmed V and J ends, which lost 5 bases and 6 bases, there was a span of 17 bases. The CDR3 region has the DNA TGTGCCAGTAGTGAATTGTTCGGGGGGGCTCAGCCCCAGCATTTT. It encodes CASSELFGGAQPQHF.

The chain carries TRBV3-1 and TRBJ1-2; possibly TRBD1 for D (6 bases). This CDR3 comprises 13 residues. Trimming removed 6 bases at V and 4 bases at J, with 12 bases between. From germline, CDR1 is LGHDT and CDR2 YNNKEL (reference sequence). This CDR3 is CASSPTGPYGYTF. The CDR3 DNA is TGTGCCAGCAGTCCTACAGGGCCCTATGGCTACACCTTC.

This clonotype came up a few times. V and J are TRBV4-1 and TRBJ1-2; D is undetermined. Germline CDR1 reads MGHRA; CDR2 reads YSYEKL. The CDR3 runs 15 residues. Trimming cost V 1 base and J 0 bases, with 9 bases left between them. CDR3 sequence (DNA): TGCGCCAGCAGCCAAGGTGGCAGCACTAACTATGGCTACACCTTC. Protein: CASSQGGSTNYGYTF.

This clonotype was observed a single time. CDR3 sequence: CASIRVTGDNEQFF. CDR3 DNA: TGTGCCAGCATCAGAGTGACAGGGGACAATGAGCAGTTCTTC. The genes are TRBV2 and TRBJ2-1; 8 bases agree with TRBD1. The length of the CDR3 is 14 residues. The junction had 7 bases not matched to a gene; V was cut back by 7 bases and J by 5 bases. The germline CDR1 and CDR2 sequences are SNHLY and FYNNEI.